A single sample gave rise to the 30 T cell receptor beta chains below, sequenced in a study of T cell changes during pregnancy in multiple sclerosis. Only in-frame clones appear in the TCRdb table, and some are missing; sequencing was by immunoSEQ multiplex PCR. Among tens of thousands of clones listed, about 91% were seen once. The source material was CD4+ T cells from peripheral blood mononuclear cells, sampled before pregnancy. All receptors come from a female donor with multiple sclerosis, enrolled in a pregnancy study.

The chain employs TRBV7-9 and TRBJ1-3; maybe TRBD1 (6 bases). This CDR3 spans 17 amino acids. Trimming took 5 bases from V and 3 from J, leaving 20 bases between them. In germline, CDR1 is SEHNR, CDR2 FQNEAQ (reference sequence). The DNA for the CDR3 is TGTGCCAGCAGCCCCCGGGGCGGGGGCTTTGTTGGAAACACCATATATTTT. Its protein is CASSPRGGGFVGNTIYF.

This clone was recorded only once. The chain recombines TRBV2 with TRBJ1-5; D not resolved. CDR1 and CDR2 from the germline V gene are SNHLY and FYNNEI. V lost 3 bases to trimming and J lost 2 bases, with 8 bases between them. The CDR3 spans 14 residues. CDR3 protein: CASSELIRNQPQHF. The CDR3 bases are TGTGCCAGCAGTGAGTTAATTCGCAATCAGCCCCAGCATTTT.

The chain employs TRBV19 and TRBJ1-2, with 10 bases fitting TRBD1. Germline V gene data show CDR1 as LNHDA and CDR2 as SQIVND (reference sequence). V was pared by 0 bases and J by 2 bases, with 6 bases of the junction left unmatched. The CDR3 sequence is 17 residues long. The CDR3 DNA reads TGTGCCAGTAGTATAGATGGGCCGGGACAGGGGAACTATGGCTACACCTTC. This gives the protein CASSIDGPGQGNYGYTF.

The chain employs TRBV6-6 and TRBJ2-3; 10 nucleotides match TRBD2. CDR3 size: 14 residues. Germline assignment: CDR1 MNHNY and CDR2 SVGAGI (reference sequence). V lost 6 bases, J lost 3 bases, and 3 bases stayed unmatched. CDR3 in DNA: TGTGCCAGCAGATATAGCGGGGGGACAGATACGCAGTATTTT. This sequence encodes CASRYSGGTDTQYF.

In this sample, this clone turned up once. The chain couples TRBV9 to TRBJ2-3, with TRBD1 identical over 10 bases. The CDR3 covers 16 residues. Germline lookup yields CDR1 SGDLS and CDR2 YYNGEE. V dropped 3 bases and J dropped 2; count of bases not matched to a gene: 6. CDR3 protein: CASSARDRGATDTQYF. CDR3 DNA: TGTGCCAGCAGCGCCCGGGACAGGGGAGCCACAGATACGCAGTATTTT.

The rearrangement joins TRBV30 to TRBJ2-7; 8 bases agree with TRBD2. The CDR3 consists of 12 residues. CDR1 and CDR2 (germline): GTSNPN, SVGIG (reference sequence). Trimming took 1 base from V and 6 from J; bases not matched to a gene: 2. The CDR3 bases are TGTGCCTGGAGTGGCGGGGGGCGCGAGCAGTACTTC. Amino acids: CAWSGGGREQYF.

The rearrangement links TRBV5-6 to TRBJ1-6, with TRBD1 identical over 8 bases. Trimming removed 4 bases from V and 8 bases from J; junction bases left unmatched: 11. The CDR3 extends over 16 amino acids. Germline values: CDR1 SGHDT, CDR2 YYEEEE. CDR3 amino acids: CASSLLGQGLDSPLHF. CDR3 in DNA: TGTGCCAGCAGCCTACTAGGACAGGGCCTCGATTCACCCCTCCACTTT.

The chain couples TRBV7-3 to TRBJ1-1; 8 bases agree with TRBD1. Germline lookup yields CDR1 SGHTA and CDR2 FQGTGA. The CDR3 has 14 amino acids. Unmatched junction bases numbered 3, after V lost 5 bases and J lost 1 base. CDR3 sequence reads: CASSPGQANTEAFF. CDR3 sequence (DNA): TGTGCCAGCAGCCCGGGACAGGCGAACACTGAAGCTTTCTTT.

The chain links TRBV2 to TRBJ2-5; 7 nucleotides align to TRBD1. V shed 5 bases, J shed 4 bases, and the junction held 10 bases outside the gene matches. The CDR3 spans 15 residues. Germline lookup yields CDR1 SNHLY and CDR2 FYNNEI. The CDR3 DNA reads TGTGCCAGCAGTTTCGACAGGGCCGAACGAGAGACCCAGTACTTC. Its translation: CASSFDRAERETQYF. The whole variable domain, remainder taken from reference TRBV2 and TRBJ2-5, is EPEVTQTPSHQVTQMGQEVILRCVPISNHLYFYWYRQILGQKVEFLVSFYNNEISEKSEIFDDQFSVERPDGSNFTLKIRSTKLEDSAMYFCASSFDRAERETQYFGPGTRLLVL.

The CDR3: CASSPDSLNYGYTF. In nucleotides, the CDR3 is TGTGCCAGCAGCCCGGACAGTCTTAACTATGGCTACACCTTC. The V gene is TRBV5-4, the J gene TRBJ1-2; D is possibly TRBD1 (6 bases). Germline V gene lookup returns CDR1 SGHNT and CDR2 YYREEE (reference sequence). The V and J ends lost 4 bases and 1 base respectively, with 11 bases between them. This CDR3 comprises 14 residues.

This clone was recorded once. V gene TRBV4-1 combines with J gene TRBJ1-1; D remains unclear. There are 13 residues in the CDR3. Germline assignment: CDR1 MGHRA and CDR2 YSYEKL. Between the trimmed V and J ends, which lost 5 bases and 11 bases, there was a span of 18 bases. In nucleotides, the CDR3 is TGCGCCAGCAGCAAGGCATCTGAGGCGGCCGCTTTCTTT. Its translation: CASSKASEAAAFF.

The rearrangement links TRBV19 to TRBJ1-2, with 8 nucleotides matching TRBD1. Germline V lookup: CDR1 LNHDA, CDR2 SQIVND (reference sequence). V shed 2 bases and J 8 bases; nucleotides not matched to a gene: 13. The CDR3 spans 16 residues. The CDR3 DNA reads TGTGCCAGTAGTATACCAGGGGGCGGCAACGGAAAGGGCTACACCTTC. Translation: CASSIPGGGNGKGYTF.

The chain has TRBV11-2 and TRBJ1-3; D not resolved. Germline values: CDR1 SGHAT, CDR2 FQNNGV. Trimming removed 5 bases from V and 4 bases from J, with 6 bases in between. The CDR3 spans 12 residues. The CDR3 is CASSRFGNTIYF. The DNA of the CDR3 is TGTGCCAGCAGCCGTTTCGGAAACACCATATATTTT.

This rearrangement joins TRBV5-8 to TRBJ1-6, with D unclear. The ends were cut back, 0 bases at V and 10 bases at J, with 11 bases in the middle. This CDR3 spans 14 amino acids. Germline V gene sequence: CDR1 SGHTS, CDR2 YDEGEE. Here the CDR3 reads CASSLARVGSPLHF. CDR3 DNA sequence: TGTGCCAGCAGCTTGGCCCGGGTAGGCTCACCCCTCCACTTT.

CDR3 nucleotide sequence: TGTGCCAGCAGTGTTGAGCGGGCGACCTACAATGAGCAGTTCTTC. This encodes CASSVERATYNEQFF. The rearrangement joins TRBV2 to TRBJ2-1; D is possibly TRBD2 (6 bases). CDR1 is SNHLY, CDR2 FYNNEI, per germline. V was clipped by 4 bases and J by 2 bases, with 12 bases between them. The CDR3 contains 15 residues.

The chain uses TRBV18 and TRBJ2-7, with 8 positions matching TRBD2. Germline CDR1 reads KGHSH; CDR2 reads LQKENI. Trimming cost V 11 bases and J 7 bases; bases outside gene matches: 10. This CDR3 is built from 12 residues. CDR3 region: CASNRASGEQYF. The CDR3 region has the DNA TGTGCCTCGAATCGCGCTAGCGGGGAGCAGTACTTC.

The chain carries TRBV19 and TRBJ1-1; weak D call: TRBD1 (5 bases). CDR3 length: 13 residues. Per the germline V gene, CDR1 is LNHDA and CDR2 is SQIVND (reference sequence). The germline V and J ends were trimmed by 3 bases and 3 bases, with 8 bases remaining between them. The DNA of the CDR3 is TGTGCCAGTAGTATGGGGCGTTACACTGAAGCTTTCTTT. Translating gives CASSMGRYTEAFF.

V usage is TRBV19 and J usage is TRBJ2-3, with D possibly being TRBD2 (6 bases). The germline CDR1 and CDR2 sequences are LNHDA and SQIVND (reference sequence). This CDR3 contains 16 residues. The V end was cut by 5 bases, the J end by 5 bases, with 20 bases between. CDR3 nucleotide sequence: TGTGCCAGTAGTTCTCGGGGGATCGGTTTCAGAGATACGCAGTATTTT. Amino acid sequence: CASSSRGIGFRDTQYF. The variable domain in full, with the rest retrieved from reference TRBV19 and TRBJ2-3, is DGGITQSPKYLFRKEGQNVTLSCEQNLNHDAMYWYRQDPGQGLRLIYYSQIVNDFQKGDIAEGYSVSREKKESFPLTVTSAQKNPTAFYLCASSSRGIGFRDTQYFGPGTRLTVL.

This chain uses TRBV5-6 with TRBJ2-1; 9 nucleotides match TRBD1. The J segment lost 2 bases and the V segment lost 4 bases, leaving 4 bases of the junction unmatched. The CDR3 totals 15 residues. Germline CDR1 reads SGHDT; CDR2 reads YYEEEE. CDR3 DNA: TGTGCCAGCAGCAGGACAGGGGCCCCCTACAATGAGCAGTTCTTC. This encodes CASSRTGAPYNEQFF.

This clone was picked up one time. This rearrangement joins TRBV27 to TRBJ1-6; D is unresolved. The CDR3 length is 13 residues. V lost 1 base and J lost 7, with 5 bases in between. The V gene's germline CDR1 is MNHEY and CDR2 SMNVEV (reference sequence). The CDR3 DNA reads TGTGCCAGCAGTTTATATTTAAATTCACCCCTCCACTTT. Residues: CASSLYLNSPLHF.

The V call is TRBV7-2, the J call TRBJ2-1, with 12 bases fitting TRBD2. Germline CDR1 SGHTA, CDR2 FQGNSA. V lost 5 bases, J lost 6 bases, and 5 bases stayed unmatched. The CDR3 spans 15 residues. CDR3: CASSLSSGGANEQFF. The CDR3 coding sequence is TGTGCCAGCAGCCTTTCTAGCGGGGGGGCCAATGAGCAGTTCTTC.

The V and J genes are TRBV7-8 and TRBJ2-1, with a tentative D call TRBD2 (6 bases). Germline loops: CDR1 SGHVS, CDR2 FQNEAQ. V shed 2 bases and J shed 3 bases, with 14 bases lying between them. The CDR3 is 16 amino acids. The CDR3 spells CASSLKEGLGYNEQFF. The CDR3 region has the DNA TGTGCCAGCAGCTTAAAGGAGGGGCTGGGCTACAATGAGCAGTTCTTC.

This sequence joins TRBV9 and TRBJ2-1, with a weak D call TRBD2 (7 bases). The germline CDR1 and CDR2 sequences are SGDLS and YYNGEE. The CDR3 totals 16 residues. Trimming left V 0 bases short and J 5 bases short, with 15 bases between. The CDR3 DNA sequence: TGTGCCAGCAGCGTAGACCCCGAGGGGGGGAACAATGAGCAGTTCTTC. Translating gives CASSVDPEGGNNEQFF.

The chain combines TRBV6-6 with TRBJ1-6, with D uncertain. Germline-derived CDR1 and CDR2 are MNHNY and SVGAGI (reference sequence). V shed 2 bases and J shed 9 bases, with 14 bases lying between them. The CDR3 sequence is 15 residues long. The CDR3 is CASSYARVAPSPLHF. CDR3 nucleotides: TGTGCCAGCAGTTACGCCCGGGTCGCACCTTCACCCCTCCACTTT.

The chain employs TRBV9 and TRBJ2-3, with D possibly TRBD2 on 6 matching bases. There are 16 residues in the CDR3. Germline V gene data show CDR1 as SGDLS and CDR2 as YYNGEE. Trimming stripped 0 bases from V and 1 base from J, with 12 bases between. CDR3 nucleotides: TGTGCCAGCAGCGTAGAGGTAACGGGGGGCACAGATACGCAGTATTTT. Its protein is CASSVEVTGGTDTQYF.

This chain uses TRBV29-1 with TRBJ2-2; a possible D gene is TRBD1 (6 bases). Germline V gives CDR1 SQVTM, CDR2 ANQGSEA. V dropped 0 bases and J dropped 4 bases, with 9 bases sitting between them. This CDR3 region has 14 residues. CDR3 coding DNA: TGCAGCGTTGAAGATACAGGGTCCACCGGGGAGCTGTTTTTT. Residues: CSVEDTGSTGELFF.

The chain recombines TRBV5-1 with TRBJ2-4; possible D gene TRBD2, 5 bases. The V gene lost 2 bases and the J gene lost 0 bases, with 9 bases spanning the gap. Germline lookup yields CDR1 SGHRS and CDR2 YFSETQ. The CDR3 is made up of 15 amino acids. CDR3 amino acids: CASSLGGSAKNIQYF. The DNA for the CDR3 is TGCGCCAGCAGCTTAGGAGGATCAGCCAAAAACATTCAGTACTTC.

The CDR3 loop is CASSQQGGYGYTF. CDR3 bases: TGCGCCAGCAGCCAACAGGGTGGCTATGGCTACACCTTC. V is TRBV4-3 and J is TRBJ1-2; D might be TRBD1 (5 bases). Germline values: CDR1 LGHNA, CDR2 YSLEER. The ends were cut back, 2 bases at V and 4 bases at J, with 8 bases in the middle. There are 13 residues in the CDR3.

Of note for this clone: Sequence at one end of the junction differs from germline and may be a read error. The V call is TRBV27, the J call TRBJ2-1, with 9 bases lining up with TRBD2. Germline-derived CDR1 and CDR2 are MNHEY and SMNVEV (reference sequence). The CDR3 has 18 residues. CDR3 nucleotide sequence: TGTGCCAGCAGATTATATGCCCCCACTAGCGGGTACTCCAATGAGCAGTTCTTC. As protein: CASRLYAPTSGYSNEQFF.

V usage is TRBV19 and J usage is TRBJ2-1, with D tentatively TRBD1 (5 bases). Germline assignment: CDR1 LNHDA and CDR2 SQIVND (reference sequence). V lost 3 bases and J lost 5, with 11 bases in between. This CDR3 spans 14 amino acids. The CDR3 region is CASSIGRANNEQFF. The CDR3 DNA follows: TGTGCCAGTAGTATTGGCAGGGCAAACAATGAGCAGTTCTTC.